This TCR beta chain was captured by sequencing in a study of OX40 agonist ivuxolimab in advanced cancers. Study-wide context: An agonistic human IgG2 monoclonal antibody against OX40 (CD134) was given. Patient treatment consisted of intravenous ivuxolimab administration every 2 weeks at 0.01 to 10 mg/kg. Study-level findings and limits: Among the lowest peripheral clonal expansion occurred in 0.1-3.0 mg/kg partial responders.

Germline V gene sequence: CDR1 SGHKS, CDR2 YYEKEE (reference sequence). This CDR3 is 14 amino acids long. Trimming stripped 4 bases from V and 0 bases from J, with 8 bases between. As regards this clone: Its antigen is not known.

Data came from immunoSEQ multiplex PCR; TCRdb stores just in-frame clones and leaves some out. The table records some 70,000 clones, 65% to 85% of them present only once. The sequence came from an adult with an advanced solid tumor such as melanoma, head and neck, liver or kidney cancer. This chain connects TRBV5-5 to TRBJ1-5; D unresolved. The sample in question was CD4+ or CD8+ T cells sorted from blood, obtained in a trial of the OX40 agonist ivuxolimab. The CDR3 loop is CASSAYPSNQPQHF. The DNA for the CDR3 is TGTGCCAGCAGCGCCTACCCTAGCAATCAGCCCCAGCATTTT. The full variable domain, with the rest looked up from reference TRBV5-5 and TRBJ1-5, is DAGVTQSPTHLIKTRGQQVTLRCSPISGHKSVSWYQQVLGQGPQFIFQYYEKEERGRGNFPDRFSARQFPNYSSELNVNALLLGDSALYLCASSAYPSNQPQHFGDGTRLSIL.